The source of this T cell receptor beta chain is a study of identical twins. TCRdb re-called the 5' RACE reads through MiXCR, storing one row per CDR3 protein. Of 550,000 to 700,000 distinct CDR3 sequences listed, 9.5% to 10% were seen once; the top ten hold around 3.1%. CDR3 length: 16 residues. Trimming stripped 0 bases from V and 2 bases from J, with 11 bases between. Germline V gene sequence: CDR1 LGHNA, CDR2 YSLEER. These data were also filed under a second study, of yellow fever vaccine responses in identical twins.

The sequenced sample was PBMCs. This clonotype originated in a woman between 18 and 29 years old in good health. V is TRBV4-3 and J is TRBJ2-1, with unresolved D. For the CDR3, the DNA is TGCGCCAGCAGCCAAGATGCTAGGGTCACCTACAATGAGCAGTTCTTC. It codes for CASSQDARVTYNEQFF.